The next 11 T cell receptor beta chains were all read from a single sample in a study of T cell responses to AZD1222 COVID-19 vaccine. This table comes from immunoSEQ multiplex PCR, and its TCRdb copy is limited to in-frame clones, with some not included. The sample comprises more than 75,000 clones, 83% of which are singletons, and about 1.3% rests with the top ten. The material was peripheral blood, obtained 28 days after the second AZD1222 dose. These receptors all come from an adult who received the AZD1222 COVID-19 vaccine.

The V call is TRBV10-3, the J call TRBJ1-1, with D tentatively TRBD1 (6 bases). CDR3 length equals 14 residues. The germline gives CDR1 ENHRY, CDR2 SYGVKD. Trimming left V 3 bases short and J 2 bases short, with 10 bases between. The CDR3 spells CAISDPRGNTEAFF. DNA for the CDR3: TGTGCCATCAGTGACCCCAGGGGAAACACTGAAGCTTTCTTT.

This clone was seen once. The J gene is TRBJ1-1, the V gene TRBV7-2; D remains unclear. Trimming took off 2 bases at V and 11 bases at J, with 12 bases between the two ends. The V gene's germline CDR1 is SGHTA and CDR2 FQGNSA. The CDR3 contains 12 residues. CDR3 bases: TGTGCCAGCAGCTTATTCGGGGTCGAGGCTTTCTTT. Protein: CASSLFGVEAFF.

V is TRBV9 and J is TRBJ1-5; D not certain. CDR3 size: 13 residues. Germline assignment: CDR1 SGDLS and CDR2 YYNGEE. V gave up 0 bases and J gave up 5 bases, with 6 bases separating them. CDR3 in DNA: TGTGCCAGCAGCGTAGATGAGGATCAGCCCCAGCATTTT. Protein sequence: CASSVDEDQPQHF. Full variable domain (outside the CDR3, taken from reference TRBV9 and TRBJ1-5): DSGVTQTPKHLITATGQRVTLRCSPRSGDLSVYWYQQSLDQGLQFLIQYYNGEERAKGNILERFSAQQFPDLHSELNLSSLELGDSALYFCASSVDEDQPQHFGDGTRLSIL.

The chain has TRBV5-6 and TRBJ1-5; D gene uncertain. From germline, CDR1 is SGHDT and CDR2 YYEEEE. This CDR3 has 14 amino acids. Trimming removed 0 bases from V and 1 base from J, with 5 bases in between. The CDR3 coding sequence is TGTGCCAGCAGCTTGGGGCAGAGCAATCAGCCCCAGCATTTT. This encodes CASSLGQSNQPQHF. Using reference TRBV5-6 and TRBJ1-5 for the parts outside the CDR3, the full variable domain is DAGVTQSPTHLIKTRGQQVTLRCSPKSGHDTVSWYQQALGQGPQFIFQYYEEEERQRGNFPDRFSGHQFPNYSSELNVNALLLGDSALYLCASSLGQSNQPQHFGDGTRLSIL.

The chain combines TRBV5-1 with TRBJ2-1, with 11 bases matching TRBD1. The ends lost 0 bases at V and 4 bases at J; junction bases unmatched: 3. The CDR3 consists of 16 residues. CDR1 is SGHRS, CDR2 YFSETQ, per germline. The CDR3 sequence is CASSLVGQGAYNEQFF. In nucleotides, the CDR3 is TGCGCCAGCAGCTTGGTAGGACAGGGGGCTTACAATGAGCAGTTCTTC.

This clone was counted once. The chain carries TRBV19 and TRBJ1-4; D might be TRBD1 (5 bases). Trimming stripped 1 base from V and 0 bases from J, with 6 bases between. CDR3 length: 15 residues. Germline-derived CDR1 and CDR2 are LNHDA and SQIVND (reference sequence). CDR3 nucleotide sequence: TGTGCCAGTAGTATAGTACAGGCAACTAATGAAAAACTGTTTTTT. Amino acid sequence: CASSIVQATNEKLFF.

This clone was recorded a few times. This rearrangement joins TRBV30 to TRBJ1-1; D possibly corresponds to TRBD1 (5 bases). The CDR3 spans 12 residues. CDR1 GTSNPN and CDR2 SVGIG come from the germline V gene (reference sequence). Trimming took off 7 bases at V and 4 bases at J, with 13 bases between the two ends. The DNA of the CDR3 is TGTGCCTATATCTCAGGGTCCACTGAAGCTTTCTTT. This codes for CAYISGSTEAFF. Combining the CDR3 with reference TRBV30 and TRBJ1-1 gives the whole variable domain SQTIHQWPATLVQPVGSPLSLECTVEGTSNPNLYWYRQAAGRGLQLLFYSVGIGQISSEVPQNLSASRPQDRQFILSSKKLLLSDSGFYLCAYISGSTEAFFGQGTRLTVV.

This clone was seen a handful of times. The chain is built from TRBV28 and TRBJ2-5; 10 bases fit TRBD2. J gave up 6 bases and V 6 bases, and 10 bases lay outside the gene matches. Per the germline V gene, CDR1 is MDHEN and CDR2 is SYDVKM. The CDR3 is 15 amino acids. CDR3 sequence (DNA): TGTGCCAGCAGCGACAGACTAGCGGGCAGAAAGACCCAGTACTTC. Amino acid sequence: CASSDRLAGRKTQYF.

The chain links TRBV28 to TRBJ2-7; 12 bases align to TRBD2. The length of the CDR3 is 14 residues. Trimming at V came to 6 bases and at J to 6 bases, leaving 6 bases not matched to a gene. CDR1 and CDR2 (germline): MDHEN, SYDVKM. The CDR3 loop reads CASRGLAGPLEQYF. In DNA, the CDR3 is TGTGCCAGCAGAGGACTAGCGGGGCCCCTCGAGCAGTACTTC.

The CDR3 is CASSASAVSWGDTEAFF. CDR3 DNA sequence: TGTGCCAGCAGCGCATCGGCCGTAAGTTGGGGTGACACTGAAGCTTTCTTT. This sequence joins TRBV7-8 and TRBJ1-1, with D uncertain. Germline V gene lookup returns CDR1 SGHVS and CDR2 FQNEAQ. Trimming cost V 5 bases and J 3 bases, with 22 bases left between them. There are 17 residues in the CDR3.

V gene TRBV19 combines with J gene TRBJ2-5; D possibly corresponds to TRBD2 (5 bases). This CDR3 is built from 14 residues. Trimming cost V 4 bases and J 5 bases, with 14 bases left between them. Germline CDR1 reads LNHDA; CDR2 reads SQIVND (reference sequence). The CDR3 sequence: CASSKNGVLETQYF. The CDR3 DNA reads TGTGCCAGTAGTAAGAACGGGGTCCTGGAGACCCAGTACTTC.